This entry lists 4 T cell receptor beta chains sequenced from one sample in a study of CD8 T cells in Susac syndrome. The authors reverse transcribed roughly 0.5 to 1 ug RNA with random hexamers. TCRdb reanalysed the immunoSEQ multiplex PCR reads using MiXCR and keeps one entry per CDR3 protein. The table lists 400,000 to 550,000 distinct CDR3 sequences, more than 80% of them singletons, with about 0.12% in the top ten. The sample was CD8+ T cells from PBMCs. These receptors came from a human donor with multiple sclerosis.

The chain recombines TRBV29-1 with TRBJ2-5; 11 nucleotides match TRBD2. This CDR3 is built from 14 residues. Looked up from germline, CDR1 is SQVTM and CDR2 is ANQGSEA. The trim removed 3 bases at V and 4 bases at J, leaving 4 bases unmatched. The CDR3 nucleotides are TGCAGCGTTGACGGGACTAGCGGACGAGAGACCCAGTACTTC. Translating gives CSVDGTSGRETQYF.

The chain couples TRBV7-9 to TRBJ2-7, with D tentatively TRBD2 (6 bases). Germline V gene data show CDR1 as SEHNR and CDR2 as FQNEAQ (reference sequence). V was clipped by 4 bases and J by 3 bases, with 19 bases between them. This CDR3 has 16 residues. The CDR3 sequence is CASSSPVGPGGYEQYF. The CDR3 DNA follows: TGTGCCAGCAGCTCGCCTGTGGGGCCCGGGGGCTACGAGCAGTACTTC.

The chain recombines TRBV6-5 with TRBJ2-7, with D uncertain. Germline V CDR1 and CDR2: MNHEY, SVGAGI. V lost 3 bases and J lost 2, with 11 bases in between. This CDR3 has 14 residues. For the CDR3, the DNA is TGTGCCAGCAGTTATGAGACAAACACCTACGAGCAGTACTTC. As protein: CASSYETNTYEQYF.

The CDR3 spells CASSLRTVNEQFF. CDR3 DNA: TGTGCCAGCAGTTTACGGACAGTCAATGAGCAGTTCTTC. J is TRBJ2-1 and V is TRBV27; possible D gene TRBD1, 6 bases. V was clipped by 2 bases and J by 6 bases, with 8 bases between them. Germline V gene data show CDR1 as MNHEY and CDR2 as SMNVEV (reference sequence). This CDR3 region has 13 residues.